The 16 T cell receptor beta chains given below trace back to one sample, sequenced in a study of cytomegalovirus exposure and HLA in healthy donors. PCR involved 60 Vbeta and 13 Jbeta primers. TCRdb's copy holds only in-frame clones and misses some; the assay was immunoSEQ multiplex PCR. The sample shows around 250,000 clones, around 90% of them seen only once. Sequenced material: PBMCs. These receptors all stem from a girl aged 2 to 9 in good health and CMV-seronegative.

V gene TRBV4-2 combines with J gene TRBJ1-6, with TRBD1 matching over 8 bases. V trimming: 0 bases; J trimming: 7 bases; junction bases outside the gene matches: 5. Germline CDR1 and CDR2: LGHNA and YNFKEQ. The CDR3 is 16 amino acids. CDR3 sequence reads: CASSQEQGARNSPLHF. As DNA, the CDR3 is TGTGCCAGCAGCCAAGAGCAGGGGGCGAGGAATTCACCCCTCCACTTT.

V is TRBV2 and J is TRBJ2-7; D may be TRBD1 (5 bases). Germline-derived CDR1 and CDR2 are SNHLY and FYNNEI. This CDR3 region has 13 residues. The V end was cut by 7 bases, the J end by 1 base, with 11 bases between. The CDR3 DNA follows: TGTGCCAGCACTAATACAGGTTCCTACGAGCAGTACTTC. Its protein is CASTNTGSYEQYF. The entire variable domain, with the rest obtained from reference TRBV2 and TRBJ2-7, is as follows: EPEVTQTPSHQVTQMGQEVILRCVPISNHLYFYWYRQILGQKVEFLVSFYNNEISEKSEIFDDQFSVERPDGSNFTLKIRSTKLEDSAMYFCASTNTGSYEQYFGPGTRLTVT.

The J gene is TRBJ1-4, the V gene TRBV5-8; D unresolved. The CDR3 has 15 residues. The V gene lost 5 bases and the J gene lost 11 bases, with 22 bases spanning the gap. Germline V gene lookup returns CDR1 SGHTS and CDR2 YDEGEE. The CDR3 coding sequence is TGTGCCAGCAGGCTCACATTTGGCCCTGTTTCGAAACTGTTTTTT. Residues: CASRLTFGPVSKLFF.

The rearrangement uses TRBV28 and TRBJ1-3; a weak D match, TRBD1 (6 bases). Germline V gene lookup returns CDR1 MDHEN and CDR2 SYDVKM. The CDR3 contains 15 residues. V lost 8 bases to trimming and J lost 0 bases, with 14 bases between them. The CDR3 protein is CASRDTGPSGNTIYF. In DNA form, the CDR3 reads TGTGCCAGCCGGGACACCGGACCCTCTGGAAACACCATATATTTT.

This clone has just one count. The CDR3 DNA reads TGTGCCAGTAGGCCTAGGTGGCTGAATGGAAACACCATATATTTT. Protein product: CASRPRWLNGNTIYF. J is TRBJ1-3 and V is TRBV19; D is uncertain. Trimming cost V 6 bases and J 3 bases, with 15 bases left between them. This CDR3 spans 15 amino acids. Germline CDR1 reads LNHDA; CDR2 reads SQIVND (reference sequence).

The chain couples TRBV19 to TRBJ1-4, with D tentatively TRBD1 (6 bases). The CDR3 has 16 amino acids. The germline CDR1 and CDR2 sequences are LNHDA and SQIVND (reference sequence). Trimming took 4 bases from V and 8 from J, leaving 20 bases between them. The CDR3 DNA reads TGTGCCAGTAGTACTTATCCGGGACATGGGGGAGAAAAACTGTTTTTT. It yields the protein CASSTYPGHGGEKLFF.

This clone was counted once. The chain has TRBV9 and TRBJ2-2, with 9 bases aligning to TRBD1. Germline loops: CDR1 SGDLS, CDR2 YYNGEE. With V trimmed by 4 bases and J by 0 bases, 13 bases remained unmatched. The CDR3 runs 19 residues. CDR3 in amino acids: CASSHLTGGLNANTGELFF. CDR3 sequence (DNA): TGTGCCAGCAGCCACCTAACAGGGGGCCTAAATGCGAACACCGGGGAGCTGTTTTTT.

The chain has TRBV5-1 and TRBJ2-7; maybe TRBD2 (6 bases). Germline V gene lookup returns CDR1 SGHRS and CDR2 YFSETQ. Trimming removed 3 bases from V and 10 bases from J, with 17 bases in between. The length of the CDR3 is 13 residues. The CDR3 loop reads CASSSEGPLGQYF. The CDR3 DNA is TGCGCCAGCAGCTCGGAGGGACCCTTAGGACAGTACTTC.

V and J are TRBV5-1 and TRBJ2-5; 11 nucleotides agree with TRBD2. CDR1 is SGHRS and CDR2 is YFSETQ in the germline V gene. There are 16 residues in the CDR3. V shed 4 bases, J shed 0 bases, and the junction held 5 bases outside the gene matches. DNA for the CDR3: TGCGCCAGCAGCCCCGGGACTAGCGGCTACCAAGAGACCCAGTACTTC. Translating it yields CASSPGTSGYQETQYF.

The rearrangement uses TRBV11-1 and TRBJ2-5; possibly TRBD1 for D (5 bases). CDR1 and CDR2 from the germline V gene are SGHAT and FQDESV (reference sequence). The CDR3 has 13 residues. Trimming stripped 6 bases from V and 4 bases from J, with 12 bases between. The CDR3 nucleotides are TGTGCCAGCAGTTCCCAGGGTGCAGAGACCCAGTACTTC. Its protein is CASSSQGAETQYF. The full variable domain, in which reference TRBV11-1 and TRBJ2-5 provide the parts outside the CDR3, is EAEVAQSPRYKITEKSQAVAFWCDPISGHATLYWYRQILGQGPELLVQFQDESVVDDSQLPKDRFSAERLKGVDSTLKIQPAELGDSAMYLCASSSQGAETQYFGPGTRLLVL.

This clone came up once. This chain joins TRBV7-2 and TRBJ2-1, with TRBD2 identical over 13 bases. The CDR3 is 18 amino acids. The V gene end was trimmed by 1 base and the J gene end by 7 bases; junction bases not matched to a gene: 10. Germline CDR1 and CDR2: SGHTA and FQGNSA. CDR3 sequence: CASSLDTGLAGSRNEQFF. The CDR3 nucleotides read TGTGCCAGCAGCTTAGATACGGGACTAGCGGGATCGAGAAATGAGCAGTTCTTC.

V gene TRBV5-1 combines with J gene TRBJ2-7; D not resolved. CDR3 length: 14 amino acids. Trimming took 0 bases from V and 2 from J, leaving 9 bases between them. Germline values: CDR1 SGHRS, CDR2 YFSETQ. Here the CDR3 reads CASSLDLQTYEQYF. In DNA, the CDR3 is TGCGCCAGCAGCTTGGATTTACAGACCTACGAGCAGTACTTC.

This clone showed up just once. The chain joins TRBV6-4 to TRBJ1-5, with 7 bases matching TRBD1. CDR1 is MRHNA, CDR2 SNTAGT, per germline. J gave up 2 bases and V 7 bases, and 11 bases lay outside the gene matches. This CDR3 comprises 16 residues. The CDR3 is CASKGDRAEGNQPQHF. The CDR3, as DNA: TGTGCCAGCAAAGGAGACAGGGCAGAAGGCAATCAGCCCCAGCATTTT.

The genes are TRBV15 and TRBJ2-7; the D is unclear. The CDR3 has 16 amino acids. Between the trimmed V and J ends, which lost 0 bases and 1 base, there was a span of 13 bases. The germline V gene encodes CDR1 LNHNV and CDR2 YYDKDF (reference sequence). CDR3 region: CATSRDLPGASYEQYF. In nucleotides, the CDR3 is TGTGCCACCAGCAGAGATCTTCCAGGTGCATCCTACGAGCAGTACTTC.

The J gene is TRBJ2-1, the V gene TRBV5-1, with TRBD1 matching 9 bases. The germline gives CDR1 SGHRS, CDR2 YFSETQ. There are 15 residues in the CDR3. V trimming: 4 bases; J trimming: 3 bases; junction bases outside the gene matches: 5. For the CDR3, the DNA is TGCGCCAGCAGCCAGGGACAGGGAGTCTACAATGAGCAGTTCTTC. This gives the protein CASSQGQGVYNEQFF.

The rearrangement joins TRBV4-1 to TRBJ2-7; 8 positions match TRBD2. From germline, CDR1 is MGHRA and CDR2 YSYEKL. The CDR3 has 16 amino acids. J gave up 1 base and V 0 bases, and 5 bases lay outside the gene matches. CDR3 bases: TGCGCCAGCAGCCAAGATCCCATAGCGGGGTCCTACGAGCAGTACTTC. It specifies CASSQDPIAGSYEQYF.